This T cell receptor (beta chain) was retrieved from a study of blood T cells in healthy people across ages. The germline CDR1 and CDR2 sequences are SGHTS and YDEGEE. CDR3 length: 17 amino acids. Trimming cost V 0 bases and J 0 bases, with 10 bases left between them. Alongside a J-beta primer mix, a sample-barcoded 5' primer served in a second PCR lasting about 7 to 12 cycles. Via MiXCR, TCRdb re-called the 5' RACE reads, giving one row per CDR3 protein. The data hold about 1.6 million distinct CDR3 sequences, with around 35% observed a single time. The sequenced sample was blood. The chain joins TRBV5-8 to TRBJ2-6; no reliable D call. The source is a woman aged 30 to 39 in good health. The CDR3 DNA sequence: TGTGCCAGCAGCTTGGGAATTCTTCGCTCTGGGGCCAACGTCCTGACTTTC. As protein: CASSLGILRSGANVLTF.